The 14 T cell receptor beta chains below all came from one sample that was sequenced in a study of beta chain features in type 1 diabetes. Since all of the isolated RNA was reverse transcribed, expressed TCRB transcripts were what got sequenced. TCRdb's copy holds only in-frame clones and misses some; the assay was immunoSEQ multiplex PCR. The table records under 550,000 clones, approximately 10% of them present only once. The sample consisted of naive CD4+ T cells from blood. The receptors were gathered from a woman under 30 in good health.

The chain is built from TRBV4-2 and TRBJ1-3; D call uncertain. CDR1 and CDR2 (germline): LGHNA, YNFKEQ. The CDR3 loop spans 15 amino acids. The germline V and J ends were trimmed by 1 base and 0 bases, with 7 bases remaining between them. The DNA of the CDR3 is TGTGCCAGCAGCCAAGGATCAGGCTCTGGAAACACCATATATTTT. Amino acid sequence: CASSQGSGSGNTIYF.

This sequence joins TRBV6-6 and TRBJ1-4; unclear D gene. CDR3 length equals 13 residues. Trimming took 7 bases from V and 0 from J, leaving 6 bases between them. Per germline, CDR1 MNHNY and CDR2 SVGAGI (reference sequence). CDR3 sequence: CASMASTNEKLFF. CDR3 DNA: TGTGCCAGCATGGCTTCAACTAATGAAAAACTGTTTTTT.

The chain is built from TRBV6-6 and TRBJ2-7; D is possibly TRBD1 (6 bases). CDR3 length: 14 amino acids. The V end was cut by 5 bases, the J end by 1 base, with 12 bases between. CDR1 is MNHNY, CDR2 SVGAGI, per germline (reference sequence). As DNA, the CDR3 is TGTGCCAGCAGTCACAGGGATAGGTCCTACGAGCAGTACGTC. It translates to CASSHRDRSYEQYV.

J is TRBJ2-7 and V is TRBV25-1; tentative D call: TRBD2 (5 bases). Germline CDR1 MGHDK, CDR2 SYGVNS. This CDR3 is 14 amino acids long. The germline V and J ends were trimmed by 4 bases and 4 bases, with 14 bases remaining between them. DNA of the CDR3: TGTGCCAGCAGTGCCCGGCGGGTAGGGTACGAGCAGTACTTC. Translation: CASSARRVGYEQYF.

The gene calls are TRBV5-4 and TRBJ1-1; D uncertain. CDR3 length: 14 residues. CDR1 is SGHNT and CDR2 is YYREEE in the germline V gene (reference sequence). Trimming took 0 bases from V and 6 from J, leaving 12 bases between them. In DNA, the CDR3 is TGTGCCAGCAGCTTGGCCACGGGTTCCCCTGAAGCTTTCTTT. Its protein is CASSLATGSPEAFF.

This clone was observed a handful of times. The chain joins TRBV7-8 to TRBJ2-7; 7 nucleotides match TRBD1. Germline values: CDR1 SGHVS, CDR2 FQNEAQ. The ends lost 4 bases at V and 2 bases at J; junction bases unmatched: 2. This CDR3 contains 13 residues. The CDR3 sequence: CASSYRGPYEQYV. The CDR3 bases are TGTGCCAGCAGCTACAGGGGCCCCTACGAGCAGTACGTC.

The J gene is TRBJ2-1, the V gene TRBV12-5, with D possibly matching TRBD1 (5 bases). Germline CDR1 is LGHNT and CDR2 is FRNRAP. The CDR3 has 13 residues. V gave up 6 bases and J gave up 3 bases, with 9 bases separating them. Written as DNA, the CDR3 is TGTGCTAGTGGCCTCGACAGCTACAATGAGCAGTTCTTC. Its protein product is CASGLDSYNEQFF.

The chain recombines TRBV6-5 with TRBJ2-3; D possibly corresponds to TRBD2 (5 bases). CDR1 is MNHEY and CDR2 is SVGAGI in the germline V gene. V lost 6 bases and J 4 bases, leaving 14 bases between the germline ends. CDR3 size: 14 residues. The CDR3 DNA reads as TGTGCCAGCAGGGAGGTCGGGTTCGCAGATACGCAGTATTTT. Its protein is CASREVGFADTQYF.

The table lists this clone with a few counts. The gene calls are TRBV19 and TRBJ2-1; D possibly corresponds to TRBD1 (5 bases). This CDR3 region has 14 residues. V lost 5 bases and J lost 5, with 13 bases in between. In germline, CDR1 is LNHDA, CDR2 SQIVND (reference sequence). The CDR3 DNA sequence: TGTGCCAGTAGTGAGACCAACAGGAACAATGAGCAGTTCTTC. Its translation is CASSETNRNNEQFF.

DNA of the CDR3: TGTGCCAGCAGTTCCCCCTGGACTAGCGGTATCACAGATACGCAGTATTTT. Encoded protein: CASSSPWTSGITDTQYF. The chain combines TRBV13 with TRBJ2-3; TRBD2 matches at 10 bases. The ends lost 6 bases at V and 2 bases at J; junction bases unmatched: 11. This CDR3 region has 17 residues. CDR1 is PRHDT and CDR2 is FYEKMQ in the germline V gene (reference sequence).

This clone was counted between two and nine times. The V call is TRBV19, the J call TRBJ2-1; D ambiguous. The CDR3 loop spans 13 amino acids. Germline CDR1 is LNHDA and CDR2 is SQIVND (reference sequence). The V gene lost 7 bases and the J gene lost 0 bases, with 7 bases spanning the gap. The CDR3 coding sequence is TGTGCCAGTACCCCGGCCTCCTACAATGAGCAGTTCTTC. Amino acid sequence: CASTPASYNEQFF.

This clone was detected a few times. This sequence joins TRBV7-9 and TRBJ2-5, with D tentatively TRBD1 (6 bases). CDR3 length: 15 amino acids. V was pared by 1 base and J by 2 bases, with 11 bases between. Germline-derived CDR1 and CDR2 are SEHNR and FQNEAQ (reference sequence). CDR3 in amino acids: CASSLEQGTQETQYF. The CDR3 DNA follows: TGTGCCAGCAGCTTAGAACAGGGCACGCAAGAGACCCAGTACTTC.

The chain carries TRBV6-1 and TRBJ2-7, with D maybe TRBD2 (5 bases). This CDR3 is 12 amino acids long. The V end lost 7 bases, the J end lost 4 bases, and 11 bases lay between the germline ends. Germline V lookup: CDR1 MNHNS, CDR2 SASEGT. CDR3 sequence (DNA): TGTGCCAGCACCCGGGGAATATACGAGCAGTACTTC. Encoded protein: CASTRGIYEQYF.

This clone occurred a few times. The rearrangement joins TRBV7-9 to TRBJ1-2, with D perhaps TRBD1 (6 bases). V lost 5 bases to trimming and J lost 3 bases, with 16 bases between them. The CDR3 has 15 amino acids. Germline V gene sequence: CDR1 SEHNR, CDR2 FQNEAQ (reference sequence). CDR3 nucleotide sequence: TGTGCCAGCAGCCCCTGGGGCAGGGGCCACTATGGCTACACCTTC. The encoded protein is CASSPWGRGHYGYTF.